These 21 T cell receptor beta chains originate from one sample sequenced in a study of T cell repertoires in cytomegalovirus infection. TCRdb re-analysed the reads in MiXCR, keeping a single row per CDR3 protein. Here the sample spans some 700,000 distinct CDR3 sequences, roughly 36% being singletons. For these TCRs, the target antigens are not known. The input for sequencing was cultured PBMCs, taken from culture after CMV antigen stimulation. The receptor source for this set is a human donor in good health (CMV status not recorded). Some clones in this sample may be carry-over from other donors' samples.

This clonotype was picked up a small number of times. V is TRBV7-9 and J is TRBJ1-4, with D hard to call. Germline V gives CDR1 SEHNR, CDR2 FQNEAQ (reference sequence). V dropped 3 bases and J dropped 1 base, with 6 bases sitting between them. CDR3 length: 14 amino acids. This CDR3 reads CASSLAETNEKLFF. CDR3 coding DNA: TGTGCCAGCAGCTTGGCCGAAACTAATGAAAAACTGTTTTTT.

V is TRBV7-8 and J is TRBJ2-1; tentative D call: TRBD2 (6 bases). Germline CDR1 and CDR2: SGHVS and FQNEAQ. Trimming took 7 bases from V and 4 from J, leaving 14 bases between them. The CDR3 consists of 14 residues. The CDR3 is CASIDSGLYNEQFF. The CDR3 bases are TGTGCCAGCATTGACTCGGGACTTTACAATGAGCAGTTCTTC. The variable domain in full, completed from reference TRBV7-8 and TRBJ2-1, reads GAGVSQSPRYKVAKRGQDVALRCDPISGHVSLFWYQQALGQGPEFLTYFQNEAQLDKSGLPSDRFFAERPEGSVSTLKIQRTQQEDSAVYLCASIDSGLYNEQFFGPGTRLTVL.

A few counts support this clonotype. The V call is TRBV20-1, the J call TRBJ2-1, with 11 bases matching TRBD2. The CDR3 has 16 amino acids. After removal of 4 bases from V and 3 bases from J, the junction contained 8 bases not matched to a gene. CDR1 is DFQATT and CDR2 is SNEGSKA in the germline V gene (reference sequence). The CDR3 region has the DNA TGCAGTGCTAACCCCACGACTAGCGGGGACTACAATGAGCAGTTCTTC. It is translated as CSANPTTSGDYNEQFF.

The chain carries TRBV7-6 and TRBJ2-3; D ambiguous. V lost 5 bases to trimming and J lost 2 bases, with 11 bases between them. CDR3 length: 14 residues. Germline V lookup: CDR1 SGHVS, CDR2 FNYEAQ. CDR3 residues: CASSPRGITDTQYF. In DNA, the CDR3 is TGTGCCAGCAGCCCCCGAGGTATCACAGATACGCAGTATTTT.

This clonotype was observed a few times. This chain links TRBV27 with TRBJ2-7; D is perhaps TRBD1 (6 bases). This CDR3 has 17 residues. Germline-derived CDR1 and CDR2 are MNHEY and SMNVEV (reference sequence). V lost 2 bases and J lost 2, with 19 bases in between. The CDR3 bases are TGTGCCAGCAGTTTACGATACAACAGGGTACCCGCCTACGAGCAGTACTTC. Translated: CASSLRYNRVPAYEQYF.

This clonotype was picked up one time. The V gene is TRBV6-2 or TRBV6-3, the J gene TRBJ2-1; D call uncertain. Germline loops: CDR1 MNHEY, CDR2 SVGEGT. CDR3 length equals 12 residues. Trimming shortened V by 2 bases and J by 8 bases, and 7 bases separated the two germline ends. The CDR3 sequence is CASSYRVHEQFF. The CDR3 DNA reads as TGTGCCAGCAGTTACCGTGTCCATGAGCAGTTCTTC.

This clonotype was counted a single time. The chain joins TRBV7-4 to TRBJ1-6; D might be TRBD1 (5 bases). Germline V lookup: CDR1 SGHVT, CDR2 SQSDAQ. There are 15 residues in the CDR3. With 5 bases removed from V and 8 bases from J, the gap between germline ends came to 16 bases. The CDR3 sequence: CASSLLEGRYSPLHF. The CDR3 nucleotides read TGTGCCAGCAGCCTCCTGGAGGGACGGTATTCACCCCTCCACTTT.

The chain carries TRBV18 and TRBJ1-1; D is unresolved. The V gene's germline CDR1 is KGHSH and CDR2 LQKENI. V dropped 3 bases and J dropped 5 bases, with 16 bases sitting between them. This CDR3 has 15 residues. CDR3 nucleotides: TGTGCCAGCTCACCTTCAGGCGGTCGGGAAACTGAAGCTTTCTTT. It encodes CASSPSGGRETEAFF.

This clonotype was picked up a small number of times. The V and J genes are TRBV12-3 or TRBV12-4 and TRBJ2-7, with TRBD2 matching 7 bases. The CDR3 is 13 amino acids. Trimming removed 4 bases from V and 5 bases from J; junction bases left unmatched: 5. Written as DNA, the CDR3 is TGTGCCAGCAGTTCCACGACTAGCAACGAGCAGTACTTC. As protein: CASSSTTSNEQYF.

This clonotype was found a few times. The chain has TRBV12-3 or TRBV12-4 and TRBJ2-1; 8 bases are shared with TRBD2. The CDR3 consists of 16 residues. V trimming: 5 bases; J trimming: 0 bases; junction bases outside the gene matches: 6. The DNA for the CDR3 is TGTGCCAGCAGTCCGGGGGGGTCGAGCTCCTACAATGAGCAGTTCTTC. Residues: CASSPGGSSSYNEQFF.

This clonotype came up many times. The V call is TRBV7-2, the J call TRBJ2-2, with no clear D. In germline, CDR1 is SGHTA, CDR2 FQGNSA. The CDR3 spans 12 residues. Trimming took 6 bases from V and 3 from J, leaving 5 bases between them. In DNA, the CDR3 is TGTGCCAGCAGTCCTTACACCGGGGAGCTGTTTTTT. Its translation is CASSPYTGELFF.

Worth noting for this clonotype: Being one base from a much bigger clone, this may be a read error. DNA of the CDR3: TGTGCCAGCAGCTTAACCCCCCACCTAGCGGGAGGAGGGAATGAGCAGTTCTTC. It codes for CASSLTPHLAGGGNEQFF. The rearrangement joins TRBV7-2 to TRBJ2-1, with 11 bases matching TRBD2. There are 18 residues in the CDR3. Trimming cost V 2 bases and J 7 bases; bases outside gene matches: 13. Germline CDR1 is SGHTA and CDR2 is FQGNSA.

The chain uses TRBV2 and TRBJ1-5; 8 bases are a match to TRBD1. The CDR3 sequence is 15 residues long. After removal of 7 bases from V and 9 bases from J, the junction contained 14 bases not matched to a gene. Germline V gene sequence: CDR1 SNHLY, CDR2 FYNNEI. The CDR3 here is CASKWGMQGARPQHF. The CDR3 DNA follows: TGTGCCAGCAAGTGGGGGATGCAGGGGGCAAGGCCCCAGCATTTT.

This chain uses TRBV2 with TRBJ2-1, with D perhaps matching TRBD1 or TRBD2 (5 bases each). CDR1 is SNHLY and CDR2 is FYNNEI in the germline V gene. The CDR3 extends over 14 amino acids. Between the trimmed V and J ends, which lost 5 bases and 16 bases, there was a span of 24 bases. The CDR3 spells CASSPADTTLGVFF. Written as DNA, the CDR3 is TGTGCCAGCAGTCCCGCTGACACCACCCTGGGGGTTTTCTTC.

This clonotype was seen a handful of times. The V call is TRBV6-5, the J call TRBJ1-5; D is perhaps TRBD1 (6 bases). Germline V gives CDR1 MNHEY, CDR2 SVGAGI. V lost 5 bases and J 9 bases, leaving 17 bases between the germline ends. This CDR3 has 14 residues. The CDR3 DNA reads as TGTGCCAGCAGTCCCGTTGTGGGGGCGATGCCCCAGCATTTT. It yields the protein CASSPVVGAMPQHF.

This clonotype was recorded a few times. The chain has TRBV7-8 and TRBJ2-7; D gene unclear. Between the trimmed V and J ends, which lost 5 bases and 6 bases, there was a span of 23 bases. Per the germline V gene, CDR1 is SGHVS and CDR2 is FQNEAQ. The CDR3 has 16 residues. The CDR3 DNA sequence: TGTGCCAGCAGCCCTCGGTACCGGCAGGACCTTTTCGAGCAGTACTTC. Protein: CASSPRYRQDLFEQYF.

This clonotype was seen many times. CDR3 nucleotide sequence: TGTGCCAGCAGCTTATTCAGGGGGCAAGAGACCCAGTACTTC. Protein: CASSLFRGQETQYF. This rearrangement joins TRBV7-2 to TRBJ2-5, with 7 bases matching TRBD1. Germline CDR1 reads SGHTA; CDR2 reads FQGNSA. Trimming removed 2 bases from V and 2 bases from J; junction bases left unmatched: 2. CDR3 size: 14 residues.

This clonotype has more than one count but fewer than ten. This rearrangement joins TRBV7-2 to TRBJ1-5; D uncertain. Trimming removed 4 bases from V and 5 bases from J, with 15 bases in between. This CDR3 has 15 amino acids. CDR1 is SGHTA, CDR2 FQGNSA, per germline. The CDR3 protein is CASSSSGRTDQPQHF. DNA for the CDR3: TGTGCCAGCAGCTCATCGGGAAGAACGGATCAGCCCCAGCATTTT.

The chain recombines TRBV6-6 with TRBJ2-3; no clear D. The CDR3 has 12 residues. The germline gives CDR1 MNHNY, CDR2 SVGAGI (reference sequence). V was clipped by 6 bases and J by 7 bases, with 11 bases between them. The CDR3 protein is CASSSQGNTQYF. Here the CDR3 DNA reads TGTGCCAGCAGCTCACAAGGGAATACGCAGTATTTT.

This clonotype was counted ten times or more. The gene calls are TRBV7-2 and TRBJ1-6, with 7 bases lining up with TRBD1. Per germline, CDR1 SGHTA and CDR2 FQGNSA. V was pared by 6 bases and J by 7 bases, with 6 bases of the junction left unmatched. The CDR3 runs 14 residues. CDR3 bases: TGTGCCAGCAGTTCGGGACAGCTGAATTCACCCCTCCACTTT. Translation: CASSSGQLNSPLHF.

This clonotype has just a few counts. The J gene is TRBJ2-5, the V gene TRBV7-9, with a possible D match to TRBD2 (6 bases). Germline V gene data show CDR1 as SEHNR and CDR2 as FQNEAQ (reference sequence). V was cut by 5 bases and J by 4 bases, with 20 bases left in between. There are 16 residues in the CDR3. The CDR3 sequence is CASSMNSWGVRETQYF. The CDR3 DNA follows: TGTGCCAGCAGCATGAATTCGTGGGGGGTGCGAGAGACCCAGTACTTC.